What follows are 16 T cell receptor beta chains derived from one specimen sequenced in a study of patients and donors after allogeneic stem cell transplantation. TCRdb processed the RT-PCR reads anew with MiXCR; each CDR3 protein has one entry. The table lists 150,000 to 200,000 distinct CDR3 sequences, about 29% of them singletons. The sequenced sample was blood, either unsorted or a sorted T cell fraction (not recorded which). The receptors derive from a human donor who was either an allogeneic HSCT recipient or a stem cell or donor lymphocyte infusion donor (not recorded which). It is not recorded whose cells these are; they may come from a transplant donor.

The rearrangement uses TRBV11-3 and TRBJ2-1; D gene uncertain. CDR1 is SGHNT, CDR2 YENEEA, per germline. V lost 3 bases and J lost 8, with 11 bases in between. The CDR3 sequence is 13 residues long. CDR3 nucleotides: TGTGCCAGCAGCTTCCGAATAGATCATGAGCAGTTCTTC. Translating it yields CASSFRIDHEQFF.

V and J are TRBV4-3 and TRBJ2-1; 8 bases are shared with TRBD2. Germline CDR1 and CDR2: LGHNA and YSLEER. The CDR3 has 14 amino acids. V was clipped by 4 bases and J by 7 bases; unmatched bases: 6. The CDR3 loop is CASSRPGTRNEQFF. The DNA of the CDR3 is TGCGCCAGCAGCCGCCCCGGGACTAGGAATGAGCAGTTCTTC.

This clonotype was recorded a few times. This chain uses TRBV5-1 with TRBJ1-4; D uncertain. This CDR3 comprises 13 residues. The V gene lost 3 bases and the J gene lost 6 bases, with 9 bases spanning the gap. Germline values: CDR1 SGHRS, CDR2 YFSETQ. In nucleotides, the CDR3 is TGCGCCAGCAGCTCGGAGGTATATGAAAAACTGTTTTTT. This sequence encodes CASSSEVYEKLFF.

Note on this clonotype: One end of the junction fails to match germline, which may point to a read error. The chain recombines TRBV18 with TRBJ1-4; 8 bases align to TRBD1. The CDR3 totals 16 residues. Germline V lookup: CDR1 KGHSH, CDR2 LQKENI. CDR3 sequence: CASSPGQGATNEKLFF. CDR3 sequence (DNA): TGTGCCAGCTCACCAGGGCAGGGGGCAACTAATGAAAAACTGTTTTTC. Full variable domain (missing parts from reference TRBV18 and TRBJ1-4): NAGVMQNPRHLVRRRGQEARLRCSPMKGHSHVYWYRQLPEEGLKFMVYLQKENIIDESGMPKERFSAEFPKEGPSILRIQQVVRGDSAAYFCASSPGQGATNEKLFFGSGTQLSVL.

This clonotype has only one observation. The V gene is TRBV4-3, the J gene TRBJ2-3; D possibly matches TRBD1 or TRBD2 (5 bases each). This CDR3 has 18 residues. Between the trimmed V and J ends, which lost 0 bases and 4 bases, there was a span of 20 bases. Per the germline V gene, CDR1 is LGHNA and CDR2 is YSLEER. CDR3 residues: CASSQEEGRGRTADTQYF. The CDR3 nucleotides read TGCGCCAGCAGCCAAGAAGAGGGACGAGGGAGAACCGCAGATACGCAGTATTTT.

In its sample, this clonotype was seen a few times. V usage is TRBV29-1 and J usage is TRBJ2-2; TRBD2 might be the D (6 bases). The CDR3 consists of 13 residues. Germline loops: CDR1 SQVTM, CDR2 ANQGSEA. The V and J ends lost 6 bases and 7 bases respectively, with 15 bases between them. The CDR3 bases are TGCAGCGTACGCCTTAGGCGGGACGGGGAGCTGTTTTTT. Encoded protein: CSVRLRRDGELFF.

The rearrangement uses TRBV20-1 and TRBJ2-1, with unresolved D. The CDR3 is 9 residues long. In germline, CDR1 is DFQATT, CDR2 SNEGSKA (reference sequence). This CDR3 is CSLRPEQFF. For the CDR3, the DNA is TGCAGCCTGCGACCGGAGCAGTTCTTC.

J is TRBJ1-4 and V is TRBV12-3 or TRBV12-4, with TRBD1 as a possible D gene (5 bases). This CDR3 comprises 14 residues. Trimming removed 6 bases from V and 10 bases from J, with 18 bases in between. CDR3 sequence: CASSPGTTPGKLFF. DNA for the CDR3: TGTGCCAGCAGCCCGGGGACCACCCCAGGAAAACTGTTTTTT.

CDR3 sequence: CASSPPDREGQPQHF. In DNA, the CDR3 is TGTGCCAGCAGCCCCCCGGACAGGGAAGGGCAACCCCAGCATTTT. This chain links TRBV7-9 with TRBJ1-5, with 8 bases that match TRBD1. The ends lost 5 bases at V and 10 bases at J; junction bases unmatched: 13. CDR1 is SEHNR, CDR2 FQNEAQ, per germline (reference sequence). This CDR3 comprises 15 residues.

This clonotype was seen more than once but under ten times. V gene TRBV18 combines with J gene TRBJ1-2; 8 nucleotides agree with TRBD1. CDR1 is KGHSH and CDR2 is LQKENI in the germline V gene. This CDR3 is 14 amino acids long. Trimming cost V 3 bases and J 4 bases; bases outside gene matches: 4. The CDR3 protein is CASSPGQAGYGYTF. In DNA, the CDR3 is TGTGCCAGCTCACCGGGACAGGCGGGCTATGGCTACACCTTC.

This clonotype was recorded many times. The genes are TRBV28 and TRBJ2-6, with 7 bases aligning to TRBD1. The trim removed 4 bases at V and 2 bases at J, leaving 2 bases unmatched. CDR3 length equals 15 residues. CDR1 and CDR2 (germline): MDHEN, SYDVKM. This CDR3 reads CASSSTGTGANVLTF. CDR3 sequence (DNA): TGTGCCAGCAGTTCGACAGGGACTGGGGCCAACGTCCTGACTTTC.

The chain employs TRBV28 and TRBJ2-6, with unresolved D. The length of the CDR3 is 14 residues. V lost 11 bases and J lost 0, with 11 bases in between. Per germline, CDR1 MDHEN and CDR2 SYDVKM. The CDR3 protein is CASRRNSGANVLTF. CDR3 sequence (DNA): TGTGCCTCCAGGCGGAACTCTGGGGCCAACGTCCTGACTTTC.

This sequence joins TRBV7-8 and TRBJ1-5; D unclear. The CDR3 totals 13 residues. Trimming shortened V by 2 bases and J by 6 bases, and 8 bases separated the two germline ends. Germline CDR1 and CDR2: SGHVS and FQNEAQ. CDR3: CASSLSSLQPQHF. CDR3 bases: TGTGCCAGCAGCTTATCGAGTCTTCAGCCCCAGCATTTT.

V and J are TRBV5-1 and TRBJ2-3; D uncertain. Looked up from germline, CDR1 is SGHRS and CDR2 is YFSETQ. The V gene lost 2 bases and the J gene lost 2 bases, with 9 bases spanning the gap. This CDR3 is 14 amino acids long. The CDR3 spells CASSFRVNTDTQYF. The CDR3 DNA follows: TGCGCCAGCAGCTTTAGGGTGAACACAGATACGCAGTATTTT.

This clonotype occurred many times. The genes are TRBV12-3 or TRBV12-4 and TRBJ1-2; unclear D gene. The CDR3 is 16 amino acids. With 7 bases removed from V and 0 bases from J, the gap between germline ends came to 18 bases. CDR3 sequence reads: CASTSLSAEANYGYTF. The CDR3 nucleotides are TGTGCCAGCACCTCCCTCAGCGCCGAAGCTAACTATGGCTACACCTTC.

This clonotype was observed a few times. The chain recombines TRBV4-3 with TRBJ1-6; D may be TRBD1 (6 bases). Trimming stripped 1 base from V and 5 bases from J, with 18 bases between. CDR1 is LGHNA and CDR2 is YSLEER in the germline V gene. CDR3 length: 18 residues. CDR3 region: CASSQGDTSRADNSPLHF. Here the CDR3 DNA reads TGCGCCAGCAGCCAAGGGGACACTTCGAGGGCTGATAATTCACCCCTCCACTTT.